Each of the 27 T cell receptor beta chains below was sequenced from the same sample in a study of blood T cell repertoires in COVID-19. Assay used: immunoSEQ multiplex PCR; TCRdb lists only in-frame clones, some missing. The sample carries some 120,000 clones, more than 60% recorded once. Input material: peripheral blood. These TCRs come from a woman between 70 and 85 years old with acute or convalescent COVID-19.

The V and J genes are TRBV3-1 (or the pseudogene TRBV3-2) and TRBJ2-1; D might be TRBD1 (6 bases). CDR3 length equals 15 residues. V was pared by 3 bases and J by 5 bases, with 14 bases between. CDR1 and CDR2 (germline): LGHDT, YNNKEL (reference sequence). The DNA of the CDR3 is TGTGCCAGCAGCCATGGGATTGGGGGCCACAATGAGCAGTTCTTC. This sequence encodes CASSHGIGGHNEQFF.

This clone turned up a few times. The rearrangement uses TRBV30 and TRBJ1-6; a possible D gene is TRBD1 (6 bases). V was trimmed by 2 bases and J by 8 bases, leaving 7 bases between them. CDR1 is GTSNPN, CDR2 SVGIG, per germline (reference sequence). CDR3 size: 12 residues. The CDR3 sequence: CAWSKGDSPLHF. The CDR3 DNA sequence: TGTGCCTGGAGTAAGGGGGATTCACCCCTCCACTTT.

The V gene is TRBV2, the J gene TRBJ2-3; unclear D gene. Germline CDR1 and CDR2: SNHLY and FYNNEI. Deletions cut 7 bases from V and 1 base from J, with 12 bases between. The CDR3 contains 14 residues. CDR3: CASTREVGTDTQYF. CDR3 DNA sequence: TGTGCCAGCACCCGAGAGGTCGGCACAGATACGCAGTATTTT.

This chain links TRBV5-6 with TRBJ2-4; D gene unclear. This CDR3 contains 16 residues. Germline V CDR1 and CDR2: SGHDT, YYEEEE. With 0 bases removed from V and 0 bases from J, the gap between germline ends came to 10 bases. This CDR3 reads CASSLVGELAKNIQYF. For the CDR3, the DNA is TGTGCCAGCAGCTTGGTTGGTGAACTAGCCAAAAACATTCAGTACTTC. Based on the CDR3 plus reference TRBV5-6 and TRBJ2-4, the full variable domain is DAGVTQSPTHLIKTRGQQVTLRCSPKSGHDTVSWYQQALGQGPQFIFQYYEEEERQRGNFPDRFSGHQFPNYSSELNVNALLLGDSALYLCASSLVGELAKNIQYFGAGTRLSVL.

J is TRBJ1-6 and V is TRBV30, with 7 nucleotides matching TRBD1. V was pared by 2 bases and J by 14 bases, with 6 bases of the junction left unmatched. The CDR3 is 12 residues long. Germline V lookup: CDR1 GTSNPN, CDR2 SVGIG (reference sequence). Here the CDR3 DNA reads TGTGCCTGGAGTCCAACGACAGGGACCCTCCACTTT. This encodes CAWSPTTGTLHF.

The rearrangement joins TRBV12-5 to TRBJ1-1; 8 nucleotides line up with TRBD1. From germline, CDR1 is LGHNT and CDR2 FRNRAP. Trimming cost V 3 bases and J 1 base; bases outside gene matches: 1. CDR3 size: 14 residues. The CDR3 DNA follows: TGTGCTAGTGGTTTCGGGACAGGGAACACTGAAGCTTTCTTT. The encoded protein is CASGFGTGNTEAFF.

The sample holds one count of this clone. CDR3 loop: CASSYDGGDSNQPQHF. The CDR3, as DNA: TGTGCCAGCAGTTACGATGGGGGCGATAGCAATCAGCCCCAGCATTTT. The chain carries TRBV6-2 or TRBV6-3 and TRBJ1-5; the D gene is possibly TRBD1 (6 bases). The CDR3 runs 16 residues. Germline loops: CDR1 MNHEY, CDR2 SVGEGT. V was trimmed by 2 bases and J by 0 bases, leaving 11 bases between them.

This chain joins TRBV7-2 and TRBJ1-6; TRBD1 might be the D (5 bases). This CDR3 has 14 residues. With 4 bases removed from V and 7 bases from J, the gap between germline ends came to 11 bases. The germline V gene encodes CDR1 SGHTA and CDR2 FQGNSA. The CDR3 DNA sequence: TGTGCCAGCAGCTCGGGACTGTTAAATTCACCCCTCCACTTT. Amino acids: CASSSGLLNSPLHF.

This chain links TRBV6-2 or TRBV6-3 with TRBJ1-1, with D possibly TRBD1 on 6 matching bases. Germline CDR1 MNHEY, CDR2 SVGEGT. The CDR3 length is 16 residues. V lost 6 bases, J lost 3 bases, and 20 bases lay in between. CDR3 loop: CASSPNPGTRDTEAFF. CDR3 coding DNA: TGTGCCAGCAGCCCTAACCCCGGGACACGGGACACTGAAGCTTTCTTT.

The rearrangement uses TRBV29-1 and TRBJ1-5, with 8 bases lining up with TRBD1. Germline V gene data show CDR1 as SQVTM and CDR2 as ANQGSEA. The ends lost 6 bases at V and 4 bases at J; junction bases unmatched: 5. The CDR3 is 13 residues long. CDR3 amino acids: CSVGTGVNQPQHF. In nucleotides, the CDR3 is TGCAGCGTAGGGACAGGAGTAAATCAGCCCCAGCATTTT.

This clone was seen more than once but under ten times. V usage is TRBV27 and J usage is TRBJ1-3; D unclear. Germline V gene lookup returns CDR1 MNHEY and CDR2 SMNVEV (reference sequence). Deletions cut 3 bases from V and 1 base from J, with 7 bases between. The CDR3 is 14 amino acids. CDR3 region: CASSFRGSGNTIYF. In DNA form, the CDR3 reads TGTGCCAGCAGTTTCAGAGGTTCTGGAAACACCATATATTTT.

The chain employs TRBV7-3 and TRBJ2-1; D unclear. CDR3 length: 13 amino acids. V dropped 6 bases and J dropped 5 bases, with 11 bases sitting between them. Germline assignment: CDR1 SGHTA and CDR2 FQGTGA. CDR3 amino acids: CASSGGPDNEQFF. The CDR3 nucleotides read TGTGCCAGCAGTGGCGGTCCCGACAATGAGCAGTTCTTC.

This clone came up once. The rearrangement uses TRBV2 and TRBJ1-1; maybe TRBD1 (5 bases). Germline lookup yields CDR1 SNHLY and CDR2 FYNNEI. This CDR3 comprises 13 residues. With 6 bases removed from V and 4 bases from J, the gap between germline ends came to 12 bases. The chain's CDR3 is CASSRGVVTEAFF. The CDR3 DNA sequence: TGTGCCAGCAGCCGGGGGGTGGTCACTGAAGCTTTCTTT.

The rearrangement joins TRBV29-1 to TRBJ2-3, with TRBD1 matching over 8 bases. Germline loops: CDR1 SQVTM, CDR2 ANQGSEA. J gave up 4 bases and V 1 base, and 10 bases lay outside the gene matches. This CDR3 comprises 16 residues. CDR3 in amino acids: CSVEAVQGALPDTQYF. CDR3 in DNA: TGCAGCGTTGAAGCGGTCCAGGGGGCGCTTCCAGATACGCAGTATTTT.

The chain has TRBV7-9 and TRBJ1-5, with D hard to call. CDR1 is SEHNR and CDR2 is FQNEAQ in the germline V gene (reference sequence). CDR3 length equals 13 residues. Deletions cut 5 bases from V and 3 bases from J, with 8 bases between. The CDR3 DNA reads as TGTGCCAGCAGCGCACTCCCCAATCAGCCCCAGCATTTT. This codes for CASSALPNQPQHF.

The chain has TRBV16 and TRBJ2-2, with a possible D match to TRBD1 (6 bases). The CDR3 is 16 residues long. V dropped 4 bases and J dropped 4 bases, with 16 bases sitting between them. The germline V gene has CDR1 KGHSY and CDR2 FQNENV. The CDR3 nucleotides read TGTGCCAGCAGCCGGGACAACTCCGGAGGCACCGGGGAGCTGTTTTTT. Its translation: CASSRDNSGGTGELFF. Full variable domain (missing parts from reference TRBV16 and TRBJ2-2): GEEVAQTPKHLVRGEGQKAKLYCAPIKGHSYVFWYQQVLKNEFKFLISFQNENVFDETGMPKERFSAKCLPNSPCSLEIQATKLEDSAVYFCASSRDNSGGTGELFFGEGSRLTVL.

The chain employs TRBV29-1 and TRBJ2-5; no firm D call. Germline V gene sequence: CDR1 SQVTM, CDR2 ANQGSEA. Trimming took off 5 bases at V and 5 bases at J, with 15 bases between the two ends. The length of the CDR3 is 13 residues. CDR3 sequence: CSVRKSGVETQYF. CDR3 coding DNA: TGCAGCGTTCGAAAGTCCGGAGTTGAGACCCAGTACTTC.

A single count supports this clone. V is TRBV5-8 and J is TRBJ2-7; perhaps TRBD1 as D (6 bases). V was trimmed by 1 base and J by 6 bases, leaving 14 bases between them. The germline V gene encodes CDR1 SGHTS and CDR2 YDEGEE. This CDR3 spans 14 amino acids. CDR3 in amino acids: CASSLMSRGSEQYF. The CDR3 nucleotides are TGTGCCAGCAGCTTGATGAGCAGGGGAAGCGAGCAGTACTTC.

The chain employs TRBV7-9 and TRBJ2-1; tentatively, D is TRBD2 (6 bases). Trimming removed 5 bases from V and 10 bases from J, with 9 bases in between. The V gene's germline CDR1 is SEHNR and CDR2 FQNEAQ (reference sequence). CDR3 length: 11 amino acids. The CDR3 sequence: CASSHGGEQFF. The DNA for the CDR3 is TGTGCCAGCAGCCATGGGGGGGAGCAGTTCTTC.

In its sample, this clone was seen a few times. The chain combines TRBV2 with TRBJ1-1; 9 bases fit TRBD1. The CDR3 runs to 14 residues. Germline V gene lookup returns CDR1 SNHLY and CDR2 FYNNEI. J gave up 4 bases and V 4 bases, and 4 bases lay outside the gene matches. DNA for the CDR3: TGTGCCAGCAGTGGGGGGACAGGGCGCACTGAAGCTTTCTTT. It specifies CASSGGTGRTEAFF.

V and J are TRBV11-2 and TRBJ2-3; the match to TRBD2 covers 11 bases. The CDR3 covers 17 residues. V lost 0 bases to trimming and J lost 4 bases; unmatched junction nucleotides: 6. The germline V gene encodes CDR1 SGHAT and CDR2 FQNNGV. In DNA, the CDR3 is TGTGCCAGCAGCTTAGAACTAGCGGGAGCTGTGGCAGATACGCAGTATTTT. Its translation: CASSLELAGAVADTQYF.

The V call is TRBV19, the J call TRBJ1-2; 11 bases agree with TRBD1. Trimming took 5 bases from V and 7 from J; bases not matched to a gene: 9. The CDR3 contains 15 residues. Germline V gives CDR1 LNHDA, CDR2 SQIVND (reference sequence). Written as DNA, the CDR3 is TGTGCCAGTAGTCCGGGGACAGGGGGATCGAGTGGCTACACCTTC. Its protein is CASSPGTGGSSGYTF. Full variable domain (outside the CDR3, taken from reference TRBV19 and TRBJ1-2): DGGITQSPKYLFRKEGQNVTLSCEQNLNHDAMYWYRQDPGQGLRLIYYSQIVNDFQKGDIAEGYSVSREKKESFPLTVTSAQKNPTAFYLCASSPGTGGSSGYTFGSGTRLTVV.

CDR3 DNA sequence: TGCGCCAGCAGCCCCGAACTTACTGGGAACACTGAAGCTTTCTTT. Translation gives CASSPELTGNTEAFF. The rearrangement joins TRBV5-1 to TRBJ1-1; D gene uncertain. The CDR3 has 15 residues. In germline, CDR1 is SGHRS, CDR2 YFSETQ. The V gene lost 4 bases and the J gene lost 1 base, with 14 bases spanning the gap.

This chain links TRBV2 with TRBJ2-7, with D perhaps TRBD2 (6 bases). This CDR3 spans 16 amino acids. Germline V CDR1 and CDR2: SNHLY, FYNNEI. V was clipped by 6 bases and J by 0 bases, with 18 bases between them. This CDR3 reads CASRGTDPRSSYEQYF. The CDR3 coding sequence is TGTGCCAGCAGGGGGACTGACCCCCGGAGCTCCTACGAGCAGTACTTC.

This chain joins TRBV5-6 and TRBJ1-5; D is ambiguous. This CDR3 contains 15 residues. V was shortened by 1 base and J by 0 bases, with 8 bases between the two germline ends. In germline, CDR1 is SGHDT, CDR2 YYEEEE. CDR3 bases: TGTGCCAGCAGCTTGACAGAAGATAGCAATCAGCCCCAGCATTTT. Translation gives CASSLTEDSNQPQHF.

This clone has more than one count but fewer than ten. The chain joins TRBV19 to TRBJ1-5, with D possibly matching TRBD1 (5 bases). Germline V gene sequence: CDR1 LNHDA, CDR2 SQIVND (reference sequence). The CDR3 has 17 residues. V was pared by 3 bases and J by 3 bases, with 18 bases between. The CDR3: CASSIDPRQLPNQPQHF. The CDR3, as DNA: TGTGCCAGTAGTATCGATCCGCGACAGCTTCCCAATCAGCCCCAGCATTTT. The variable domain in full, with the rest retrieved from reference TRBV19 and TRBJ1-5, is DGGITQSPKYLFRKEGQNVTLSCEQNLNHDAMYWYRQDPGQGLRLIYYSQIVNDFQKGDIAEGYSVSREKKESFPLTVTSAQKNPTAFYLCASSIDPRQLPNQPQHFGDGTRLSIL.

This clone was observed a single time. The chain uses TRBV28 and TRBJ1-1, with D maybe TRBD1 (5 bases). Germline-derived CDR1 and CDR2 are MDHEN and SYDVKM. CDR3 length: 15 amino acids. The V end was cut by 2 bases, the J end by 1 base, with 11 bases between. The CDR3 bases are TGTGCCAGCAGTTTAGGTCTCCAGGGGAACACTGAAGCTTTCTTT. This gives the protein CASSLGLQGNTEAFF. Variable domain in full (rest from reference TRBV28 and TRBJ1-1): DVKVTQSSRYLVKRTGEKVFLECVQDMDHENMFWYRQDPGLGLRLIYFSYDVKMKEKGDIPEGYSVSREKKERFSLILESASTNQTSMYLCASSLGLQGNTEAFFGQGTRLTVV.